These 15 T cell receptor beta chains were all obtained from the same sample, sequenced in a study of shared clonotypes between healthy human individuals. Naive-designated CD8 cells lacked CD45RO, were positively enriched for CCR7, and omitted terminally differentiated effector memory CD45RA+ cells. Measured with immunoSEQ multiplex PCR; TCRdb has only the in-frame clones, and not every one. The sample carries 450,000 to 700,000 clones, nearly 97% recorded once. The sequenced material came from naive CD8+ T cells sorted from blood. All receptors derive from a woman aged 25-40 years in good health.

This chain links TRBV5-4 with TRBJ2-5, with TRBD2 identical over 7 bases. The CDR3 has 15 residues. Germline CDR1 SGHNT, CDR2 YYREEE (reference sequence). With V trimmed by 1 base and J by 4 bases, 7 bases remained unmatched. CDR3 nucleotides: TGTGCCAGCAGCTTGTGGGGGAGGGCCGGAGAGACCCAGTACTTC. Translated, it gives CASSLWGRAGETQYF.

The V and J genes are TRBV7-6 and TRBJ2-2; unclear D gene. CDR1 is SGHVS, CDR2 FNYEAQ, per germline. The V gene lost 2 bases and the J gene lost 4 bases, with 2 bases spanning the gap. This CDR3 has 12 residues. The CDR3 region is CASSLLTGELFF. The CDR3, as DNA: TGTGCCAGCAGCTTACTCACCGGGGAGCTGTTTTTT.

DNA of the CDR3: TGTGCCAGCAGTGTGGGGACTAGCGGAGAAGATACGCAGTATTTT. This translates into CASSVGTSGEDTQYF. This chain links TRBV2 with TRBJ2-3; 11 bases map to TRBD2. CDR3 length: 15 amino acids. Germline trimming cut 4 bases from V and 5 bases from J; bases unmatched to any gene: 5. CDR1 and CDR2 (germline): SNHLY, FYNNEI.

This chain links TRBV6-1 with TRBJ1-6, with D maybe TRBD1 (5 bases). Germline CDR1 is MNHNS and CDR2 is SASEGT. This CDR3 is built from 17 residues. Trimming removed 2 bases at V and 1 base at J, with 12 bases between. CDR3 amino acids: CASSELVGASYNSPLHF. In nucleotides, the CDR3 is TGTGCCAGCAGTGAACTCGTCGGGGCATCCTATAATTCACCCCTCCACTTT.

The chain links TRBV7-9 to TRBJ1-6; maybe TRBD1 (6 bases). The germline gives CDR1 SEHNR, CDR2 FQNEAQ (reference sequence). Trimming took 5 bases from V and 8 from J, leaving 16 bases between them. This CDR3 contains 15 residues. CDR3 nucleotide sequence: TGTGCCAGCAGCGGCCCTACAGGGATCGATTCACCCCTCCACTTT. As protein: CASSGPTGIDSPLHF.

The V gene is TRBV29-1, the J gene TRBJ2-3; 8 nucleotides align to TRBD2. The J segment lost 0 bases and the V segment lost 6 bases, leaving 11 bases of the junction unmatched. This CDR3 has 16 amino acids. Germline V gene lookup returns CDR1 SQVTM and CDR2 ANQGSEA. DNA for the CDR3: TGCAGCGTCCGGACTGTAGCGGGGATTAGCACAGATACGCAGTATTTT. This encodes CSVRTVAGISTDTQYF.

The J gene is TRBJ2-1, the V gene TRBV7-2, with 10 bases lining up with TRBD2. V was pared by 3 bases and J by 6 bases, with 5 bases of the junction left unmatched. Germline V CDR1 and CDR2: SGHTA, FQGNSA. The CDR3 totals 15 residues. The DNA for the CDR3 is TGTGCCAGCAGCTTGATAGCGGGAGGTCTCAATGAGCAGTTCTTC. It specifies CASSLIAGGLNEQFF.

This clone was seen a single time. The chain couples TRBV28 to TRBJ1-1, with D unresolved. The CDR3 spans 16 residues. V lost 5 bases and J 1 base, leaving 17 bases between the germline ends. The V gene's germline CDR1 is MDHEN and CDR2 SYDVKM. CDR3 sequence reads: CASSVTGYFANTEAFF. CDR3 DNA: TGTGCCAGCAGTGTAACCGGTTACTTTGCGAACACTGAAGCTTTCTTT.

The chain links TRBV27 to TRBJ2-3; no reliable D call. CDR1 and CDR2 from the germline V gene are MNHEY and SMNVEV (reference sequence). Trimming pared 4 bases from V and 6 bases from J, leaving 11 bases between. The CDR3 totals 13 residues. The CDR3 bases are TGTGCCAGCAGTTATTCCCAACTGGATACGCAGTATTTT. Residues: CASSYSQLDTQYF.

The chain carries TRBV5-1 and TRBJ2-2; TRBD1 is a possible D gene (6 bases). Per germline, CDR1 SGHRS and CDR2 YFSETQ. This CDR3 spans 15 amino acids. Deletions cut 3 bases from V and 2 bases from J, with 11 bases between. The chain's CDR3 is CASSSDSLNTGELFF. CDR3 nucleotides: TGCGCCAGCAGCTCGGACAGCCTAAACACCGGGGAGCTGTTTTTT.

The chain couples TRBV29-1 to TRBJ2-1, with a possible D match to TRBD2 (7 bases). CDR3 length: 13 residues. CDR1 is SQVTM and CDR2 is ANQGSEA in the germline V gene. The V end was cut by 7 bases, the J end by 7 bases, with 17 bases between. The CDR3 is CSGLGGGLNEQFF. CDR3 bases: TGCAGCGGCCTAGGGGGGGGCCTGAATGAGCAGTTCTTC.

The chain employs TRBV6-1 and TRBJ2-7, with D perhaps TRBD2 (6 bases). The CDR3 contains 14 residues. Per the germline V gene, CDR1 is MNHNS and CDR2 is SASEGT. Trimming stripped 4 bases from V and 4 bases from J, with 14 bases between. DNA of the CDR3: TGTGCCAGCAGTGCGCGACTAGTGGGGTACGAGCAGTACTTC. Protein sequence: CASSARLVGYEQYF.

CDR3 amino acids: CASSSTAGVGGETQYF. The CDR3 coding sequence is TGTGCCAGCAGTTCTACTGCAGGGGTTGGTGGAGAGACCCAGTACTTC. The V and J genes are TRBV2 and TRBJ2-5, with D perhaps matching TRBD1 (6 bases). V lost 5 bases to trimming and J lost 4 bases, with 20 bases between them. The CDR3 totals 16 residues. The V gene's germline CDR1 is SNHLY and CDR2 FYNNEI.

CDR3 coding DNA: TGTGCCAGCACCAAACCCGGGTCTAGCGGGAGGTTTGGAAATGAGCAGTTCTTC. Translated, it gives CASTKPGSSGRFGNEQFF. The genes are TRBV27 and TRBJ2-1, with 11 bases matching TRBD2. CDR1 is MNHEY, CDR2 SMNVEV, per germline (reference sequence). The CDR3 totals 18 residues. The J segment lost 7 bases and the V segment lost 7 bases, leaving 18 bases of the junction unmatched.

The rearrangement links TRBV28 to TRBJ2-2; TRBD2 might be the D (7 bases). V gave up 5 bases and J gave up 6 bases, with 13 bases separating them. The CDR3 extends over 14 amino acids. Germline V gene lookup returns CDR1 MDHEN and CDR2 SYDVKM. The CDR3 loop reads CASSRGGAPGELFF. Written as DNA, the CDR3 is TGTGCCAGCAGTAGGGGGGGGGCCCCCGGGGAGCTGTTTTTT.